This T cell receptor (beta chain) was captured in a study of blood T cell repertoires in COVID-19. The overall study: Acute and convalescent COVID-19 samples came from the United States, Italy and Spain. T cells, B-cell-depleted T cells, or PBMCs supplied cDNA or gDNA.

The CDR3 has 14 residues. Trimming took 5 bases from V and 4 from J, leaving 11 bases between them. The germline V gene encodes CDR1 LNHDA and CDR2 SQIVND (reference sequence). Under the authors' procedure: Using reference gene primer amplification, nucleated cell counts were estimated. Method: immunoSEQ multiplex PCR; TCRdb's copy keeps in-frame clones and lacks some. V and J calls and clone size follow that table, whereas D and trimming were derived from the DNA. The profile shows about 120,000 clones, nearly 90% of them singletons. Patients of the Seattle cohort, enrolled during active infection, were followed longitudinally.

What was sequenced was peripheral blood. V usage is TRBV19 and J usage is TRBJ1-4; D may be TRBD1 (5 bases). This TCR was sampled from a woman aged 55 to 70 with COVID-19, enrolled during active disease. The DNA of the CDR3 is TGTGCCAGTAGTCCCGACAGCCTTAATGAAAAACTGTTTTTT. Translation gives CASSPDSLNEKLFF.